This TCR beta chain was identified in a study of beta chain features in type 1 diabetes. Study conclusions and caveats: Among patients with Type 1 diabetes, TCRB CDR3s were moderately but significantly shorter in every one of the four CD4+ subsets.

Expressed TCRB transcripts were sequenced, since all the RNA that had been isolated was reverse transcribed. Naive, central memory and regulatory T cell samples yielded around 3.9 million reads on average. The data were produced by immunoSEQ multiplex PCR, yet TCRdb's version contains in-frame clones alone and is incomplete. The sample comprises some 700,000 clones, roughly 13% of which are singletons, and about 0.02% rests with the top ten. A few counts support this clone. Its antigen is unknown. Trimming at V came to 4 bases and at J to 3 bases, leaving 13 bases not matched to a gene. The CDR3 is 17 amino acids. Germline assignment: CDR1 SGHDT and CDR2 YYEEEE. Each of the CD4+ naive, central memory, regulatory and stem cell-like memory populations was sorted via CD45RO/CCR7/CD25/CD127/CD95/CD27.

This receptor was identified in a young man with type 1 diabetes. Sequenced sample: naive CD4+ T cells from blood. The J gene is TRBJ1-1, the V gene TRBV5-6; TRBD1 matches at 9 bases. The CDR3 loop reads CASSPRTGVNWDTEAFF. CDR3 bases: TGTGCCAGCAGCCCCAGGACAGGGGTCAATTGGGACACTGAAGCTTTCTTT.